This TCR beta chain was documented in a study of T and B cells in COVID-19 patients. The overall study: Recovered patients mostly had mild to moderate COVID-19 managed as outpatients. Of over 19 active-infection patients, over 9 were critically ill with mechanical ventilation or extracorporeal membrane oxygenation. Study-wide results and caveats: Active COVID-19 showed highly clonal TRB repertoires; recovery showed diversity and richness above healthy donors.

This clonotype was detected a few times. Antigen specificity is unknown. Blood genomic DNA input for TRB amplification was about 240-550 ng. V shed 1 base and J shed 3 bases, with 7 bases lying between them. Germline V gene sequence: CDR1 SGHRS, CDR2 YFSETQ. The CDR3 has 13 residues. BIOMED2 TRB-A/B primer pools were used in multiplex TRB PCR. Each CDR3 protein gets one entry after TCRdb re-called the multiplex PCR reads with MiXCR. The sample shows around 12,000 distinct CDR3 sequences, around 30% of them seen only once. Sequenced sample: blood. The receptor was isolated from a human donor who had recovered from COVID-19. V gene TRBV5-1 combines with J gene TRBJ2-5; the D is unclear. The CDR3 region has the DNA TGCGCCAGCAGCTTGCAGACCGAAGAGACCCAGTACTTC. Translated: CASSLQTEETQYF.